This T cell receptor (beta chain) originates from a study of T cell responses to AZD1222 COVID-19 vaccine. V was shortened by 1 base and J by 0 bases, with 22 bases between the two germline ends. This CDR3 comprises 20 residues. Germline V gives CDR1 LNHNV, CDR2 YYDKDF (reference sequence). Only in-frame clones appear in the TCRdb table, and some are missing; sequencing was by immunoSEQ multiplex PCR. The data hold approximately 84,000 clones, with 85% to 90% observed a single time. The source material was peripheral blood, sampled 28 days after the second AZD1222 dose. This clonotype was sampled from an adult who received the AZD1222 COVID-19 vaccine. J is TRBJ1-5 and V is TRBV15, with D tentatively TRBD1 (6 bases). The CDR3 nucleotides are TGTGCCACCAGCAGAGCAGCGATCGAAACAGGGATCTATAGCAATCAGCCCCAGCATTTT. Residues: CATSRAAIETGIYSNQPQHF.